A selection of T cell receptor beta chains follows, all from one sample in a study of cytomegalovirus exposure and HLA in healthy donors. Method: immunoSEQ multiplex PCR; TCRdb's copy keeps in-frame clones and lacks some. The data contain some 130,000 clones, 80% of them seen just once; the ten biggest clones take up 1%. Sample: PBMCs. These receptors all stem from a man aged 35-49 years in good health and CMV-seronegative. Both conserved end residues are part of each CDR3. D genes are given only for firm matches. Some rows mark clone size as missing; the rest say once, few, many or name a class of expanded clone.

TRBV5-1,NA,NA,TRBJ2-7,TGCGCCAGCAGCTTTCAGGGGGGCAACGAGCAGTACTTC,CASSFQGGNEQYF
TRBV7-9,NA,NA,TRBJ1-1,TGTGCCAGCAGCTTATCTGATCCGGGTGCTTTCTTT,CASSLSDPGAFF
TRBV6-8,few,NA,TRBJ2-3,TGTGCCAGCAGTTACTCTAAAGAGATTTCCTCGGATACGCAGTATTTT,CASSYSKEISSDTQYF
TRBV14,once,NA,TRBJ1-1,TGTGCCAGCAGCCAAGTATTAAGCATGAACACTGAAGCTTTCTTT,CASSQVLSMNTEAFF
TRBV7-2,few,NA,TRBJ1-2,TGTGCCAGCAGCAGAGAAGGAGATGGCTACACCTTC,CASSREGDGYTF
TRBV18,NA,TRBD2,TRBJ2-1,TGTGCCAGCTCAGCCGGGACTAGCTCCTACAATGAGCAGTTCTTC,CASSAGTSSYNEQFF
TRBV28,NA,TRBD2,TRBJ2-7,TGTGCCAGCAGTTTTTCTAGCGGCGGCTCCTACGAGCAGTACTTC,CASSFSSGGSYEQYF
TRBV25-1,NA,NA,TRBJ1-1,TGTGCCAGCAGAGGACAGAACACTGAAGCTTTCTTT,CASRGQNTEAFF
TRBV5-1,NA,NA,TRBJ1-2,TGCGCCAGCAGCTTGGAGCCAGGAACCTATGGCTACACCTTC,CASSLEPGTYGYTF
TRBV5-1,NA,TRBD1,TRBJ1-4,TGCGCCAGCAGCTCCAGGGGGAGGTATGAAAAACTGTTTTTT,CASSSRGRYEKLFF
TRBV29-1,NA,NA,TRBJ2-7,TGCAGCGTTCGGACTACATCCTACGAGCAGTACTTC,CSVRTTSYEQYF
TRBV30,NA,NA,TRBJ1-2,TGTGCCTGGACGACATCGTTGGGCTATGGCTACACCTTC,CAWTTSLGYGYTF
TRBV18,NA,TRBD2,TRBJ2-3,TGTGCCAGCTCGCCGCCGGGACTAGCATTCGATACGCAGTATTTT,CASSPPGLAFDTQYF
TRBV27,NA,NA,TRBJ2-1,TGTGCCAGCAGTTTATCGTCTGGTAGTAGCTGGACTTCCTACAATGAGCAGTTCTTC,CASSLSSGSSWTSYNEQFF
TRBV18,few,NA,TRBJ2-3,TGTGCCAGCTCACCTACGGGACATAACACAGATACGCAGTATTTT,CASSPTGHNTDTQYF
TRBV9,NA,TRBD1,TRBJ1-1,TGTGCCAGCAGCGCGACAGGGCTAAACACTGAAGCTTTCTTT,CASSATGLNTEAFF
TRBV4-1,NA,TRBD2,TRBJ2-1,TGCGCCAGCAGCCCCGGGACTAGCTCCTACAATGAGCAGTTCTTC,CASSPGTSSYNEQFF
TRBV7-9,few,TRBD1,TRBJ2-1,TGTGCCAGCAGCCCCGGACAGGTTCGGAATAATGAGCAGTTCTTC,CASSPGQVRNNEQFF
TRBV7-8,NA,NA,TRBJ1-2,TGTGCCAGCAGCCCCTTAATTAACTATGGCTACACCTTC,CASSPLINYGYTF
TRBV28,NA,NA,TRBJ2-3,TGTGCCAGCAGCTCCGGGACTCCCCGCCGGAGCACAGATACGCAGTATTTT,CASSSGTPRRSTDTQYF
TRBV5-1,NA,TRBD1,TRBJ1-1,TGCGCCAGCAGCCCAAGGACAGGGGGCCTGTTGAACACTGAAGCTTTCTTT,CASSPRTGGLLNTEAFF
TRBV7-9,NA,TRBD1,TRBJ1-1,TGTGCCAGCAGCCCGGACAGGCAGAGGACTGAAGCTTTCTTT,CASSPDRQRTEAFF
TRBV9,NA,TRBD2,TRBJ2-1,TGTGCCAGCAGCGCGCGGGCTAGCGGGAGGGATGAGCAGTTCTTC,CASSARASGRDEQFF
TRBV11-2,NA,NA,TRBJ2-1,TGTGCCAGCAGCTCAGGGACTGGACTAAACGAGCAGTTCTTC,CASSSGTGLNEQFF
TRBV9,few,TRBD2,TRBJ2-3,TGTGCCAGCAGCCTAGCTAGCGGGGGCCCCACAGATACGCAGTATTTT,CASSLASGGPTDTQYF
TRBV18,NA,NA,TRBJ2-7,TGTGCCAGCTCACCTACCGCTGGGCAGGGTGCCTACGAGCAGTACTTC,CASSPTAGQGAYEQYF
TRBV25-1,NA,TRBD2,TRBJ2-1,TGTGCCAGCAGTGAAGCGGGAGTCCCCTACAATGAGCAGTTCTTC,CASSEAGVPYNEQFF